One and the same sample provided the 21 T cell receptor beta chains below, sequenced in a study of T cell repertoires in cytomegalovirus infection. TCRdb recomputed calls from the reads with MiXCR, one row per CDR3 protein. The data show some 700,000 distinct CDR3 sequences, around 30% seen once. Their recognized antigens are unknown. Here the sequenced sample was cultured PBMCs, taken from culture after CMV antigen stimulation. These receptors all come from a human donor in good health (CMV status not recorded). Some clones in this sample may be carry-over from other donors' samples.

V and J are TRBV19 and TRBJ2-3, with D possibly called TRBD1 or TRBD2 (5 bases each). Looked up from germline, CDR1 is LNHDA and CDR2 is SQIVND (reference sequence). This CDR3 contains 15 residues. Trimming left V 0 bases short and J 1 base short, with 8 bases between. The CDR3 sequence: CASSIEGDRTDTQYF. In nucleotides, the CDR3 is TGTGCCAGTAGTATAGAAGGGGACCGCACAGATACGCAGTATTTT.

This clonotype has just a few counts. V is TRBV5-6 and J is TRBJ1-4; 9 bases are shared with TRBD1. From germline, CDR1 is SGHDT and CDR2 YYEEEE. This CDR3 contains 17 residues. V shed 2 bases, J shed 2 bases, and the junction held 7 bases outside the gene matches. CDR3 protein: CASSFGTGYLTNEKLFF. CDR3 DNA sequence: TGTGCCAGCAGCTTCGGGACAGGGTATTTGACTAATGAAAAACTGTTTTTT.

The chain links TRBV12-3 or TRBV12-4 to TRBJ2-4; tentatively, D is TRBD1 (5 bases). Trimming left V 5 bases short and J 8 bases short, with 13 bases between. CDR3 length equals 13 residues. The chain's CDR3 is CASSPRTLYIQYF. The CDR3 bases are TGTGCCAGCAGTCCCCGGACACTGTACATTCAGTACTTC.

The chain links TRBV20-1 to TRBJ1-4; possible D gene TRBD1, 5 bases. This CDR3 has 13 residues. V shed 3 bases and J shed 10 bases, with 15 bases lying between them. Germline V gene data show CDR1 as DFQATT and CDR2 as SNEGSKA (reference sequence). The CDR3 is CSASRPGKAKLFF. The CDR3 bases are TGCAGTGCTAGCCGGCCAGGGAAGGCAAAACTGTTTTTT.

This chain joins TRBV25-1 and TRBJ2-1; perhaps TRBD1 as D (6 bases). V was clipped by 1 base and J by 5 bases, with 9 bases between them. Germline CDR1 and CDR2: MGHDK and SYGVNS. There are 14 residues in the CDR3. CDR3 sequence: CASSEFGQHNEQFF. Written as DNA, the CDR3 is TGTGCCAGCAGTGAATTTGGACAGCACAATGAGCAGTTCTTC.

The V and J genes are TRBV12-5 and TRBJ2-3; D is uncertain. Germline V lookup: CDR1 LGHNT, CDR2 FRNRAP. Trimming shortened V by 5 bases and J by 5 bases, and 5 bases separated the two germline ends. The CDR3 loop spans 11 amino acids. The CDR3 sequence is CASGLIDTQYF. DNA of the CDR3: TGTGCTAGTGGTCTCATAGATACGCAGTATTTT.

The chain carries TRBV7-4 and TRBJ2-2; TRBD2 matches at 7 bases. The CDR3 covers 16 residues. Germline V gene lookup returns CDR1 SGHVT and CDR2 SQSDAQ. Trimming cost V 4 bases and J 2 bases; bases outside gene matches: 7. The CDR3 DNA follows: TGTGCCAGCAGCTCGGAGGGACTAAAAAACACCGGGGAGCTGTTTTTT. Protein product: CASSSEGLKNTGELFF.

This clonotype has just a few counts. This chain's CDR3 is CASSQGGTGSASPLHF. The CDR3 DNA reads TGCGCCAGCAGCCAAGGAGGGACAGGGTCGGCTTCACCCCTCCACTTT. V and J are TRBV4-1 and TRBJ1-6, with 9 bases identical to TRBD1. There are 16 residues in the CDR3. The trim removed 1 base at V and 9 bases at J, leaving 7 bases unmatched. Germline-derived CDR1 and CDR2 are MGHRA and YSYEKL.

The chain is built from TRBV12-5 and TRBJ1-1; TRBD1 might be the D (5 bases). V dropped 1 base and J dropped 4 bases, with 16 bases sitting between them. The V gene's germline CDR1 is LGHNT and CDR2 FRNRAP. CDR3 length: 16 amino acids. The CDR3 region is CASGLGLGRGATEAFF. The CDR3, as DNA: TGTGCTAGTGGTTTGGGGCTTGGCCGAGGGGCCACTGAAGCTTTCTTT.

The genes are TRBV28 and TRBJ2-5, with D perhaps TRBD1 or TRBD2 (5 bases each). This CDR3 region has 15 residues. Germline V gene sequence: CDR1 MDHEN, CDR2 SYDVKM. Trimming took 4 bases from V and 2 from J, leaving 14 bases between them. CDR3 DNA: TGTGCCAGCAGTTCTCCGGGACGGGATCAAGAGACCCAGTACTTC. Amino acid sequence: CASSSPGRDQETQYF.

This clonotype appeared a few times. This chain uses TRBV7-6 with TRBJ2-1; D remains unclear. CDR1 and CDR2 from the germline V gene are SGHVS and FNYEAQ. Trimming removed 5 bases from V and 8 bases from J, with 7 bases in between. The CDR3 sequence is 11 residues long. The CDR3 loop is CASSQTHEQFF. The CDR3 DNA sequence: TGTGCCAGCAGCCAGACGCATGAGCAGTTCTTC.

This clonotype was counted at least ten times. The chain carries TRBV7-2 and TRBJ1-6; no clear D gene. Germline CDR1 SGHTA, CDR2 FQGNSA. The CDR3 sequence is 13 residues long. V lost 6 bases to trimming and J lost 6 bases, with 9 bases between them. CDR3 bases: TGTGCCAGCAGGGTATTTCTTAATTCACCCCTCCACTTT. Translating gives CASRVFLNSPLHF.

V is TRBV20-1 and J is TRBJ1-5, with 8 positions matching TRBD1. The CDR3 runs to 12 residues. Germline CDR1 DFQATT, CDR2 SNEGSKA (reference sequence). J lost 5 bases, V lost 7 bases, and 4 bases had no gene match. The DNA of the CDR3 is TGCAGTGGAGGACAGGGTGATCAGCCCCAGCATTTT. It translates to CSGGQGDQPQHF.

This sequence joins TRBV6-8 and TRBJ2-2; the D is unclear. Trimming removed 6 bases at V and 7 bases at J, with 9 bases between. CDR1 is MNHGY and CDR2 is SAAAGT in the germline V gene. The CDR3 spans 12 residues. CDR3 residues: CASSRTVGELFF. The CDR3 bases are TGTGCCAGCAGCAGGACCGTCGGGGAGCTGTTTTTT.

The chain is built from TRBV6-2 or TRBV6-3 and TRBJ2-7, with TRBD2 identical over 7 bases. The CDR3 length is 14 residues. V lost 7 bases to trimming and J lost 5 bases; unmatched junction nucleotides: 11. Per the germline V gene, CDR1 is MNHEY and CDR2 is SVGEGT. In DNA form, the CDR3 reads TGTGCCAGCACCCCCGGCGGGAGTCCCCACGAGCAGTACTTC. The encoded protein is CASTPGGSPHEQYF.

The chain carries TRBV4-1 and TRBJ2-1; D gene unclear. This CDR3 has 17 residues. Germline CDR1 is MGHRA and CDR2 is YSYEKL. V lost 1 base and J lost 7, with 20 bases in between. The CDR3 protein is CASSQGMAIAPTNEQFF. CDR3 coding DNA: TGCGCCAGCAGCCAAGGGATGGCCATTGCTCCTACAAATGAGCAGTTCTTC.

With regard to this clonotype: A much larger clone is a single base away; this may be a read error. J is TRBJ1-3 and V is TRBV7-9, with TRBD1 as a possible D gene (5 bases). The germline V gene encodes CDR1 SEHNR and CDR2 FQNEAQ (reference sequence). Deletions cut 2 bases from V and 5 bases from J, with 13 bases between. CDR3 size: 15 residues. CDR3 residues: CASSLPGFGRNTIYF. As DNA, the CDR3 is TGTGCCAGCAGCTTACCAGGGTTTGGTCGAAACACCATATATTTT.

The V gene is TRBV5-4, the J gene TRBJ2-1, with 10 bases matching TRBD2. Trimming cost V 4 bases and J 6 bases; bases outside gene matches: 7. The CDR3 totals 15 residues. The germline V gene has CDR1 SGHNT and CDR2 YYREEE (reference sequence). Here the CDR3 DNA reads TGTGCCAGCAGCCCTTCGAGCGGGGGGGTCAATGAGCAGTTCTTC. Translation gives CASSPSSGGVNEQFF. Drawing the rest from reference TRBV5-4 and TRBJ2-1, the complete variable domain is ETGVTQSPTHLIKTRGQQVTLRCSSQSGHNTVSWYQQALGQGPQFIFQYYREEENGRGNFPPRFSGLQFPNYSSELNVNALELDDSALYLCASSPSSGGVNEQFFGPGTRLTVL.

This chain links TRBV11-3 with TRBJ2-1; 12 bases are a match to TRBD2. This CDR3 has 15 amino acids. The germline V gene has CDR1 SGHNT and CDR2 YENEEA. Trimming at V came to 4 bases and at J to 8 bases, leaving 6 bases not matched to a gene. CDR3 DNA: TGTGCCAGCAGCTCGACTAGCGGGAGTGGGGATGAGCAGTTCTTC. Its protein product is CASSSTSGSGDEQFF.

This rearrangement joins TRBV29-1 to TRBJ2-2; TRBD2 matches 7 bases. From germline, CDR1 is SQVTM and CDR2 ANQGSEA. The CDR3 length is 12 residues. The V segment lost 6 bases and the J segment 7 bases; nucleotides outside the gene matches: 5. The CDR3 DNA is TGCAGCGTCGCAGCGGGGAGCGGGGAGCTGTTTTTT. Translating gives CSVAAGSGELFF.

This clonotype was picked up a small number of times. The rearrangement links TRBV6-5 to TRBJ2-1; D may be TRBD1 (6 bases). This CDR3 region has 11 residues. The V end was cut by 2 bases, the J end by 13 bases, with 9 bases between. Germline V gives CDR1 MNHEY, CDR2 SVGAGI. DNA of the CDR3: TGTGCCAGCAGTTACGGGGACACCCAGTTCTTC. Its protein product is CASSYGDTQFF.